This entry lists 28 T cell receptor beta chains sequenced from one sample in a study of T-cell memory formation after mild COVID-19. Using its own MiXCR run on the 5' RACE reads, TCRdb lists one record per CDR3 protein. The table shows 50,000 or so distinct CDR3 sequences, with 9.3% occurring only once. Source material: PBMCs or a T cell subset sorted from them (not recorded which). The receptors originated from an adult woman who had mild COVID-19 (a few samples of this study predate the infection). Cell type and time point are not known.

Many counts were recorded for this clonotype. The rearrangement uses TRBV5-1 and TRBJ2-1, with 11 bases identical to TRBD2. The V gene's germline CDR1 is SGHRS and CDR2 YFSETQ. V trimming: 4 bases; J trimming: 9 bases; junction bases outside the gene matches: 12. The length of the CDR3 is 16 residues. CDR3 amino acids: CASSRDSGRDLGEQFF. The CDR3 DNA reads TGCGCCAGCAGCCGTGATAGCGGGAGGGACTTGGGTGAGCAGTTCTTC.

The V gene is TRBV30, the J gene TRBJ2-5; 12 bases align to TRBD2. J lost 4 bases, V lost 1 base, and 4 bases had no gene match. Germline assignment: CDR1 GTSNPN and CDR2 SVGIG (reference sequence). The CDR3 totals 15 residues. The CDR3 reads CAWSATSGSLETQYF. CDR3 DNA: TGTGCCTGGAGTGCGACTAGCGGGAGTTTAGAGACCCAGTACTTC.

This clonotype was detected only a few times. The J gene is TRBJ1-2, the V gene TRBV9, with 9 bases aligning to TRBD1. V lost 5 bases to trimming and J lost 5 bases; unmatched junction nucleotides: 13. The CDR3 runs to 16 residues. Germline V lookup: CDR1 SGDLS, CDR2 YYNGEE. CDR3 coding DNA: TGTGCCAGCAGTGTAACGGGACAGGGAGCGGCTTATGGCTACACCTTC. It yields the protein CASSVTGQGAAYGYTF.

The V gene is TRBV7-9, the J gene TRBJ1-3; tentative D call: TRBD1 (5 bases). CDR1 SEHNR and CDR2 FQNEAQ come from the germline V gene (reference sequence). Trimming stripped 2 bases from V and 0 bases from J, with 11 bases between. The CDR3 loop spans 16 amino acids. The CDR3 nucleotides are TGTGCCAGCAGCTTACCGGGACGCGTCTCTGGAAACACCATATATTTT. It codes for CASSLPGRVSGNTIYF. The entire variable domain, with the rest obtained from reference TRBV7-9 and TRBJ1-3, is as follows: DTGVSQNPRHKITKRGQNVTFRCDPISEHNRLYWYRQTLGQGPEFLTYFQNEAQLEKSRLLSDRFSAERPKGSFSTLEIQRTEQGDSAMYLCASSLPGRVSGNTIYFGEGSWLTVV.

The chain employs TRBV30 and TRBJ2-2, with D unclear. This CDR3 has 14 amino acids. Looked up from germline, CDR1 is GTSNPN and CDR2 is SVGIG (reference sequence). Trimming removed 0 bases from V and 4 bases from J, with 9 bases in between. CDR3 sequence (DNA): TGTGCCTGGAGTGTAGGTTGGTCCACCGGGGAGCTGTTTTTT. Translated, it gives CAWSVGWSTGELFF. Supplemented by reference TRBV30 and TRBJ2-2, the full variable domain reads SQTIHQWPATLVQPVGSPLSLECTVEGTSNPNLYWYRQAAGRGLQLLFYSVGIGQISSEVPQNLSASRPQDRQFILSSKKLLLSDSGFYLCAWSVGWSTGELFFGEGSRLTVL.

This chain connects TRBV21-1 to TRBJ2-7; TRBD1 is the table's D call, not checked against the DNA. TRBV21-1 is an annotated pseudogene. This CDR3 spans 13 amino acids. CDR3 DNA sequence: TGTGCCAGCAGCAAAACAGGGGGCTACGAGCAGTACTTC. It is translated as CASSKTGGYEQYF.

This clonotype was observed many times. The genes are TRBV6-4 and TRBJ1-1; no clear D. Germline-derived CDR1 and CDR2 are MRHNA and SNTAGT. The length of the CDR3 is 14 residues. V shed 2 bases and J shed 1 base, with 8 bases lying between them. CDR3 amino acids: CASSDGLENTEAFF. In nucleotides, the CDR3 is TGTGCCAGCAGTGACGGGTTGGAGAACACTGAAGCTTTCTTT.

This clonotype has a handful of counts. The V and J genes are TRBV2 and TRBJ2-5, with D perhaps assigned TRBD1 or TRBD2 (5 bases each). V was pared by 7 bases and J by 7 bases, with 19 bases between. Germline V gene sequence: CDR1 SNHLY, CDR2 FYNNEI. CDR3 length: 14 residues. The CDR3 DNA reads as TGTGCCAGCACCTTCGCCAACGGGGCCTCGACCCAGTACTTC. It translates to CASTFANGASTQYF.

This clonotype was seen more than once but under ten times. The V call is TRBV20-1, the J call TRBJ2-7; 11 bases align to TRBD1. Per germline, CDR1 DFQATT and CDR2 SNEGSKA (reference sequence). Trimming at V came to 6 bases and at J to 0 bases, leaving 4 bases not matched to a gene. CDR3 length equals 14 residues. CDR3 DNA sequence: TGCAGTGCGGGGACAGGGGGGATCTCCTACGAGCAGTACTTC. It codes for CSAGTGGISYEQYF.

The chain combines TRBV5-8 with TRBJ2-7, with TRBD1 identical over 8 bases. The CDR3 runs to 13 residues. The germline gives CDR1 SGHTS, CDR2 YDEGEE. J lost 12 bases, V lost 4 bases, and 12 bases had no gene match. CDR3 sequence (DNA): TGTGCCAGCAGCGACCGGACAGGGTTGGAGGTGTACTTC. Translating gives CASSDRTGLEVYF.

This clonotype was counted between two and nine times. The V gene is TRBV12-3 or TRBV12-4, the J gene TRBJ2-7; D remains ambiguous. The CDR3 is made up of 15 amino acids. V lost 5 bases to trimming and J lost 3 bases, with 17 bases between them. The CDR3 coding sequence is TGTGCCAGCAGTCCCGGTTACTCCAGGCACTACGAGCAGTACTTC. Amino acids: CASSPGYSRHYEQYF.

This clonotype was recorded many times. The J gene is TRBJ2-5, the V gene TRBV5-1; D is ambiguous. The CDR3 totals 16 residues. With 0 bases removed from V and 3 bases from J, the gap between germline ends came to 15 bases. The germline V gene has CDR1 SGHRS and CDR2 YFSETQ. The CDR3 loop is CASSLVYPGVKETQYF. CDR3 bases: TGCGCCAGCAGCTTGGTGTATCCTGGGGTGAAAGAGACCCAGTACTTC.

The chain carries TRBV6-6 and TRBJ1-5; 9 bases are a match to TRBD1. After removal of 6 bases from V and 5 bases from J, the junction contained 5 bases not matched to a gene. The CDR3 contains 14 residues. Germline loops: CDR1 MNHNY, CDR2 SVGAGI (reference sequence). The CDR3 DNA sequence: TGTGCCAGCAGGAACACAGGGGGCCATCAGCCCCAGCATTTT. This gives the protein CASRNTGGHQPQHF.

In its sample, this clonotype was seen many times. The chain links TRBV20-1 to TRBJ2-4; 7 bases line up with TRBD2. Losses at the gene ends were 5 bases for V and 6 bases for J; bases not matched to a gene: 7. Germline CDR1 and CDR2: DFQATT and SNEGSKA (reference sequence). This CDR3 has 13 residues. The DNA for the CDR3 is TGCAGTGCTCTTCAGGGAGGGACAAACATTCAGTACTTC. Amino acids: CSALQGGTNIQYF.

This clonotype was detected ten times or more. The rearrangement joins TRBV9 to TRBJ2-2, with unresolved D. This CDR3 spans 14 amino acids. Germline V CDR1 and CDR2: SGDLS, YYNGEE. Trimming removed 0 bases at V and 4 bases at J, with 7 bases between. The CDR3 DNA is TGTGCCAGCAGCGTAGTAGAACCCACCGGGGAGCTGTTTTTT. Residues: CASSVVEPTGELFF.

This clonotype has ten or more counts. The V call is TRBV7-8, the J call TRBJ2-3, with a possible D match to TRBD2 (5 bases). CDR1 is SGHVS and CDR2 is FQNEAQ in the germline V gene. This CDR3 contains 13 residues. V dropped 3 bases and J dropped 4 bases, with 8 bases sitting between them. DNA for the CDR3: TGTGCCAGCAGCTTCTCGAGGGCAGATACGCAGTATTTT. It encodes CASSFSRADTQYF.

CDR3 coding DNA: TGTGCCAGCAGCTTAGGCAGGGCGCATGAGCAGTTCTTC. Protein: CASSLGRAHEQFF. The gene calls are TRBV7-9 and TRBJ2-1; tentative D call: TRBD1 (5 bases). Germline lookup yields CDR1 SEHNR and CDR2 FQNEAQ (reference sequence). The CDR3 has 13 amino acids. V lost 1 base and J 8 bases, leaving 9 bases between the germline ends.

This clonotype was picked up a small number of times. This chain connects TRBV5-1 to TRBJ1-4, with D perhaps matching TRBD1 (6 bases). Germline-derived CDR1 and CDR2 are SGHRS and YFSETQ. Trimming shortened V by 2 bases and J by 0 bases, and 8 bases separated the two germline ends. The CDR3 totals 15 residues. The CDR3 DNA is TGCGCCAGCAGCTTTACAGGGCCAACTAATGAAAAACTGTTTTTT. It is translated as CASSFTGPTNEKLFF.

The chain has TRBV7-9 and TRBJ1-3, with TRBD1 matching 8 bases. V was clipped by 4 bases and J by 2 bases; unmatched bases: 1. This CDR3 is built from 14 residues. CDR1 and CDR2 (germline): SEHNR, FQNEAQ (reference sequence). Here the CDR3 DNA reads TGTGCCAGCAGCTCAGGGGGCGCTGGAAACACCATATATTTT. This gives the protein CASSSGGAGNTIYF. Looking up the rest from reference TRBV7-9 and TRBJ1-3 gives the full variable domain: DTGVSQNPRHKITKRGQNVTFRCDPISEHNRLYWYRQTLGQGPEFLTYFQNEAQLEKSRLLSDRFSAERPKGSFSTLEIQRTEQGDSAMYLCASSSGGAGNTIYFGEGSWLTVV.

Many counts were recorded for this clonotype. The chain uses TRBV4-2 and TRBJ2-7, with a possible D match to TRBD1 (5 bases). This CDR3 region has 11 residues. CDR1 and CDR2 from the germline V gene are LGHNA and YNFKEQ. V was pared by 6 bases and J by 7 bases, with 10 bases between. This CDR3 reads CASSKGHEQYF. DNA of the CDR3: TGTGCCAGCAGTAAAGGACATGAGCAGTACTTC.

The chain couples TRBV7-8 to TRBJ2-1; 7 bases are shared with TRBD1. With 5 bases clipped from V and 7 bases from J, the junction kept 8 bases outside the gene matches. Germline V lookup: CDR1 SGHVS, CDR2 FQNEAQ. The CDR3 is 14 residues long. CDR3 coding DNA: TGTGCCAGCAGCACCAGACAGGGTAGTAATGAGCAGTTCTTC. As protein: CASSTRQGSNEQFF.

Ten or more counts support this clonotype. The chain recombines TRBV12-3 or TRBV12-4 with TRBJ2-7; no firm D call. Deletions cut 1 base from V and 6 bases from J, with 13 bases between. The CDR3 is 14 amino acids. The CDR3: CASSLVGQLAEQYF. The CDR3 DNA sequence: TGTGCCAGCAGTTTAGTTGGTCAGCTCGCCGAGCAGTACTTC.

This clonotype was counted between two and nine times. The chain carries TRBV27 and TRBJ1-1; the D gene is possibly TRBD1 (5 bases). Germline loops: CDR1 MNHEY, CDR2 SMNVEV (reference sequence). Trimming removed 2 bases from V and 4 bases from J, with 11 bases in between. This CDR3 region has 14 residues. The CDR3 loop reads CASSLGGEGTEAFF. CDR3 DNA sequence: TGTGCCAGCAGTTTAGGGGGGGAAGGCACTGAAGCTTTCTTT.

This clonotype was observed at least ten times. This chain joins TRBV29-1 and TRBJ2-4; TRBD1 matches at 7 bases. CDR1 is SQVTM and CDR2 is ANQGSEA in the germline V gene. The CDR3 runs 12 residues. Trimming at V came to 6 bases and at J to 7 bases, leaving 6 bases not matched to a gene. CDR3 sequence reads: CSVVTGTNIQYF. CDR3 sequence (DNA): TGCAGCGTGGTGACAGGGACGAACATTCAGTACTTC.

V is TRBV30 and J is TRBJ2-7; D call uncertain. The CDR3 runs to 14 residues. Trimming stripped 5 bases from V and 0 bases from J, with 14 bases between. The germline gives CDR1 GTSNPN, CDR2 SVGIG (reference sequence). The CDR3 here is CAWSAGVSSYEQYF. The CDR3 bases are TGTGCCTGGTCCGCTGGGGTCAGCTCCTACGAGCAGTACTTC.

The chain carries TRBV19 and TRBJ2-1; tentatively, D is TRBD1 (7 bases). The V end lost 9 bases, the J end lost 8 bases, and 17 bases lay between the germline ends. The CDR3 runs to 13 residues. Germline loops: CDR1 LNHDA, CDR2 SQIVND (reference sequence). The CDR3 nucleotides are TGTGCCAGCTCGCTCCAGGGGGGTCATGAGCAGTTCTTC. This translates into CASSLQGGHEQFF.

The table lists this clonotype with many counts. The chain has TRBV6-6 and TRBJ2-5; D unclear. CDR3 length: 14 residues. Per the germline V gene, CDR1 is MNHNY and CDR2 is SVGAGI (reference sequence). The V end lost 2 bases, the J end lost 0 bases, and 7 bases lay between the germline ends. In DNA, the CDR3 is TGTGCCAGCAGTTACGAGCTATACCAAGAGACCCAGTACTTC. Encoded protein: CASSYELYQETQYF.

The chain uses TRBV27 and TRBJ2-2, with 9 nucleotides matching TRBD2. CDR1 is MNHEY and CDR2 is SMNVEV in the germline V gene (reference sequence). This CDR3 is 15 amino acids long. The J segment lost 8 bases and the V segment lost 5 bases, leaving 9 bases of the junction unmatched. As DNA, the CDR3 is TGTGCCAGCAGTATAGCGGGAGATCTGAGGGGGGAGCTGTTTTTT. It specifies CASSIAGDLRGELFF.